A selection of T cell receptor beta chains follows, all from one sample in a study of siplizumab effects on memory and regulatory T cells. Here immunoSEQ multiplex PCR was the method, and the copy in TCRdb shows in-frame clones only, minus some. The repertoire holds around 100,000 clones, about nine tenths seen once, with 0.15% in the top ten. The sample comprised CD4+ T cells sorted from blood. The receptors shown here come from a human donor in good health. The CDR3 runs from the conserved cysteine through the conserved F or W. D genes are given only for firm matches. Clone sizes are given selectively: once, few, many, or a class where the clone is expanded.

j_call | clone_size | d_call | v_call | cdr3_nt | cdr3_aa
TRBJ1-6 | - | - | TRBV4-2 | TGTGCCAGCAGCCAAGAGAATTCACCCCTCCACTTT | CASSQENSPLHF
TRBJ1-4 | - | - | TRBV6-6 | TGTGCCACCAGGTGGGGGGGCGCGGATACTAATGAAAAACTGTTTTTT | CATRWGGADTNEKLFF
TRBJ1-2 | - | - | TRBV7-9 | TGTGCCAGCAGCTTAGAACCTCAGGGGTACGGCTACACCTTC | CASSLEPQGYGYTF
TRBJ1-3 | once | - | TRBV28 | TGTGCCAGCAGTTTGGTCAGGGGAGGGAGAAACACCATATATTTT | CASSLVRGGRNTIYF
TRBJ2-2 | - | - | TRBV7-2 | TGTGCCAGCAGCCCCGGGTGGCGGGCCACCGGGGAGCTGTTTTTT | CASSPGWRATGELFF
TRBJ2-7 | - | - | TRBV18 | TGTGCCAGCTCAACCGGACAGAATACTCCCTACGAGCAGTACTTC | CASSTGQNTPYEQYF
TRBJ1-4 | - | TRBD1 | TRBV7-7 | TGTGCCAGCAGCGAGTTACCGGGACAGGGCAATGAAAAACTGTTTTTT | CASSELPGQGNEKLFF
TRBJ1-6 | - | TRBD1 | TRBV2 | TGTGCCAGCAGCGATTGGTTACAGGGGGTGAATTCACCCCTCCACTTT | CASSDWLQGVNSPLHF
TRBJ2-7 | - | TRBD1 | TRBV27 | TGTGCCAGCAGTCCCCTGGACAGGGGGAGCTCCTACGAGCAGTACTTC | CASSPLDRGSSYEQYF
TRBJ1-1 | - | - | TRBV5-6 | TGTGCCAGCAGCTTGCGGGGGAGGATAAACACTGAAGCTTTCTTT | CASSLRGRINTEAFF
TRBJ1-5 | - | - | TRBV10-3 | TGTGCCATCGCGGCGGGAGGGACTCTCAATCAGCCCCAGCATTTT | CAIAAGGTLNQPQHF
TRBJ2-5 | - | - | TRBV25-1 | TGTGCCAGCAGTGAGGGGATAGGAGGTGGTGAGACCCAGTACTTC | CASSEGIGGGETQYF
TRBJ1-6 | - | - | TRBV7-2 | TGTGCCAGCAGCCCAGACAGGAATAATTCACCCCTCCACTTT | CASSPDRNNSPLHF
TRBJ1-2 | - | - | TRBV14 | TGTGCCAGCAGCCAAGATCTGGGGTCTTACGGGAACTATGGCTACACCTTC | CASSQDLGSYGNYGYTF